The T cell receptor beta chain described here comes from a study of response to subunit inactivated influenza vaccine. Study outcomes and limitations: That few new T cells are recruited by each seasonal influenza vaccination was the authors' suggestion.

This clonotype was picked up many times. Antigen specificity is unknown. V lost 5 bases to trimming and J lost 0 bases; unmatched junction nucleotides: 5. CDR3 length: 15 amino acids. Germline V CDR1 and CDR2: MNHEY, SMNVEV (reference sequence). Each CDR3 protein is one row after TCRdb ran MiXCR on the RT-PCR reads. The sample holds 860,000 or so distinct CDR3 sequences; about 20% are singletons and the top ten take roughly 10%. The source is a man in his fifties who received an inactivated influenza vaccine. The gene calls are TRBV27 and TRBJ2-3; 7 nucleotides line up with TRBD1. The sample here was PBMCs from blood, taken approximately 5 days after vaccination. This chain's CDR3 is CASSVTGRSTDTQYF. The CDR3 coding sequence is TGTGCCAGCAGTGTGACAGGGAGAAGCACAGATACGCAGTATTTT.